This T cell receptor (beta chain) was profiled in a study of beta chain features in type 1 diabetes. Of the isolated RNA, all was reverse transcribed, and so the sequenced material was expressed TCRB transcripts. Libraries were prepared by immunoSEQ multiplex PCR; TCRdb keeps only in-frame clonotypes and omits some of them. The sample contains roughly 300,000 clones, roughly 9% of which appear only once. Findings of the study overall: TCRB CDR3 length was moderately but significantly reduced in all four CD4+ subsets of Type 1 diabetes patients.

Germline V gives CDR1 SGDLS, CDR2 YYNGEE. V lost 3 bases and J lost 3; bases outside the gene matches: 6. This CDR3 region has 16 residues. This clone has only a few counts. Its antigen is undetermined. Sequencing used central memory CD4+ T cells from blood. J is TRBJ2-3 and V is TRBV9; TRBD2 matches 11 bases. The sequence was collected from a man aged 30 to 45 with type 1 diabetes. CDR3 nucleotides: TGTGCCAGCAGCGCCGGGACTAGCGGAGTGACAGATACGCAGTATTTT. It codes for CASSAGTSGVTDTQYF.